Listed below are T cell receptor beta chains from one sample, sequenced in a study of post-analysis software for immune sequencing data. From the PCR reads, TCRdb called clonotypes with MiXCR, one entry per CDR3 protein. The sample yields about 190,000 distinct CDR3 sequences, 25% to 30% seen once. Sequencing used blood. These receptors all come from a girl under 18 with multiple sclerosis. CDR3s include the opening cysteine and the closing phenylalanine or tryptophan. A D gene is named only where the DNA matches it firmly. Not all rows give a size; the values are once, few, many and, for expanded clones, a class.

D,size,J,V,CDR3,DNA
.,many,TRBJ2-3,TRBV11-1,CASREVWTAEIDTQYF,TGTGCCAGCAGAGAAGTCTGGACAGCAGAAATAGATACGCAGTATTTT
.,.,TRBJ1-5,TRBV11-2,CARKDQPQHF,TGTGCCAGGAAGGATCAGCCCCAGCATTTT
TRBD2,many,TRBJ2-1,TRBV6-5,CASKPGLEKTEQFF,TGTGCCAGTAAGCCGGGACTAGAGAAGACTGAGCAGTTCTTC
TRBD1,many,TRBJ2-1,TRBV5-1,CASSRTGEQFF,TGCGCCAGCAGCCGGACAGGGGAGCAGTTCTTC
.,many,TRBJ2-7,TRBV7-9,CASSSGPGWGEQYF,TGTGCCAGCAGCTCGGGACCCGGTTGGGGCGAGCAGTACTTC
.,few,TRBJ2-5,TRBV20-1,CSAMRGVGETQYF,TGCAGTGCCATGAGGGGGGTTGGGGAGACCCAGTACTTC
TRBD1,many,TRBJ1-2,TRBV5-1,CASRLGQGLGIYGYTF,TGCGCCAGCAGACTTGGACAGGGCCTGGGGATCTATGGCTACACCTTC
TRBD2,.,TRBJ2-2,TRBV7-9,CASSVAGENTGELFF,TGTGCCAGCAGCGTGGCGGGGGAGAACACCGGGGAGCTGTTTTTT
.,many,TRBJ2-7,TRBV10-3,CAISGVTGYRYF,TGTGCCATCAGTGGAGTAACAGGGTATCGGTACTTC
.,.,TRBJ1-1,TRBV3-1,CASSQDRKGLYTEAFF,TGTGCCAGCAGCCAAGATCGGAAAGGGTTGTACACTGAAGCTTTCTTT
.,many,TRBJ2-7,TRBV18,CASSPLHLWGYEQYF,TGTGCCAGCTCGCCCTTACATCTTTGGGGTTACGAGCAGTACTTC
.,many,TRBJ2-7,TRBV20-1,CSARLGQSPLHEQYF,TGCAGTGCTAGACTCGGACAATCTCCTCTCCACGAGCAGTACTTC
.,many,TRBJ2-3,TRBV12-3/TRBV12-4,CASSLRGPDTQYF,TGTGCCAGCAGTTTAAGGGGACCAGATACGCAGTATTTT
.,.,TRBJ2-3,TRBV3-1,CASGGLVDYTDTQYF,TGTGCCAGCGGCGGTTTGGTCGACTACACAGATACGCAGTATTTT
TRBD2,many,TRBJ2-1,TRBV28,CASSLAGVIGNEQFF,TGTGCCAGCTCCCTAGCGGGAGTAATTGGTAATGAGCAGTTCTTC
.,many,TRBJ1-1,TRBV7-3,CASSLNAPPNGEAFF,TGTGCCAGCAGCTTAAACGCTCCTCCTAATGGAGAAGCTTTCTTT
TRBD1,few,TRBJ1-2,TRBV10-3,CATGQGKGGYTF,TGTGCCACCGGACAGGGAAAGGGTGGCTACACCTTC
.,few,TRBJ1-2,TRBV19,CASTDRPSPNGYTF,TGTGCCAGTACCGACCGGCCCTCACCCAATGGCTACACCTTC
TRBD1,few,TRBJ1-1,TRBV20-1,CSARTGGSGTEAFF,TGCAGTGCGAGGACAGGGGGCTCGGGGACTGAAGCTTTCTTT
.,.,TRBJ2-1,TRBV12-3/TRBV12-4,CASSPTTFPAVF,TGTGCCAGCAGTCCCACGACTTTTCCCGCGGTCTTC
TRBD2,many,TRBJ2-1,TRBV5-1,CASSLSGGYNEQFF,TGTGCCAGCAGCTTATCGGGAGGGTACAATGAGCAGTTCTTC
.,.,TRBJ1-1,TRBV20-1,CSARPGAEAFF,TGCAGTGCTAGACCCGGGGCAGAGGCTTTCTTT
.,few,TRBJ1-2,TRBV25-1,CASSEMVSRGYTF,TGTGCCAGCAGTGAAATGGTTAGCCGTGGCTACACCTTC
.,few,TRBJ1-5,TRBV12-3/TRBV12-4,CASSLAGHNQPQHF,TGTGCCAGCAGTTTAGCCGGCCACAATCAGCCCCAGCATTTT
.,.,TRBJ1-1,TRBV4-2,CASSQDGRVEAFF,TGTGCCAGCAGCCAAGACGGGCGGGTGGAAGCTTTCTTT
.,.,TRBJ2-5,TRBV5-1,CASSFVQQETQYF,TGCGCCAGCAGCTTTGTACAGCAAGAGACCCAGTACTTC
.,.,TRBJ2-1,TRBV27,CASSRLAGLDEQFF,TGTGCCAGCAGTAGACTCGCGGGGTTGGATGAGCAGTTCTTC
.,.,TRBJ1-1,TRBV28,CASSLFAVTNTEAFF,TGTGCCAGCAGTTTATTCGCCGTCACGAACACTGAAGCTTTCTTT
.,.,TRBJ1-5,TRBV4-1,CASSQVEGRPQHF,TGCGCCAGCAGCCAAGTGGAGGGGAGGCCCCAGCATTTT
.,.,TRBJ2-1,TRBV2,CASSGQLSSYNEQFF,TGTGCCAGCAGTGGCCAATTGAGCTCCTACAATGAGCAGTTCTTC
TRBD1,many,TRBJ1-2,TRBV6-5,CASRGQIGDYGYTF,TGTGCCAGCAGGGGACAGATAGGGGATTATGGCTACACCTTC
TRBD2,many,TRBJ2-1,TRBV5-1,CASSLLPYGLVWRGNEQFF,TGCGCCAGCAGCTTACTACCCTACGGACTAGTCTGGAGGGGCAATGAGCAGTTCTTC
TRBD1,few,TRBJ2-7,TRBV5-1,CASSRTMTGSSHEQYF,TGCGCCAGCAGCCGGACCATGACAGGGTCCTCGCACGAGCAGTACTTC
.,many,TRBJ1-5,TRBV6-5,CASRLSFSGQPQHF,TGTGCCAGCAGATTGTCCTTCTCGGGGCAGCCCCAGCATTTT
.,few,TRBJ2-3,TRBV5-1,CASSLEGVRSTDTQYF,TGCGCCAGCAGCTTGGAGGGGGTTAGGAGCACAGATACGCAGTATTTT
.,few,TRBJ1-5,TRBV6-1,CASSSDPRPLLGNQPQHF,TGTGCCAGCAGCTCAGACCCCCGGCCCCTTTTGGGCAATCAGCCCCAGCATTTT
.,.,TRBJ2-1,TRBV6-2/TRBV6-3,CASRGLDSYNEQFF,TGTGCCAGCAGGGGTCTAGACTCCTACAATGAGCAGTTCTTC
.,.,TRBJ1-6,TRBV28,CASSLMRNNSPLHF,TGTGCCAGCAGTTTAATGAGAAATAATTCACCCCTCCACTTT
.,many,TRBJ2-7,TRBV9,CASSVGGDYEQYF,TGTGCCAGCAGCGTAGGTGGAGACTACGAGCAGTACTTC
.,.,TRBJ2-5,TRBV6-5,CASRVGDFQETQYF,TGTGCCAGCAGGGTGGGGGATTTCCAAGAGACCCAGTACTTC
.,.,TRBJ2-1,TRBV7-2,CASSSYTTNNEQFF,TGTGCCAGCAGCTCATACACGACTAACAATGAGCAGTTCTTC
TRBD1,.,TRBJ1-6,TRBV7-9,CTSSPTGDSPLHF,TGTACCAGCAGTCCTACAGGGGACTCACCCCTCCACTTT
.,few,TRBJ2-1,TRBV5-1,CASSLVAPSTDNEQFF,TGCGCCAGCAGCTTGGTGGCTCCCTCTACGGACAATGAGCAGTTCTTC
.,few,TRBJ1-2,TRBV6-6,CASSTGGGYTF,TGTGCCAGCAGTACCGGAGGGGGCTACACCTTC
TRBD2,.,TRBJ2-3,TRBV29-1,CSVASGLRTDTQYF,TGCAGCGTTGCTAGCGGGCTACGCACAGATACGCAGTATTTT
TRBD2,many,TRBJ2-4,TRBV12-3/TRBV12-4,CATHRGLAGAKNIQYF,TGTGCCACTCACCGGGGGCTAGCGGGAGCCAAAAACATTCAGTACTTC
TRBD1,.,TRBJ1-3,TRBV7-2,CASSFPRTGRSGNTIYF,TGTGCCAGCAGCTTCCCCCGGACAGGGCGCTCTGGAAACACCATATATTTT
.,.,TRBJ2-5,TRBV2,CASSEVGEETQYF,TGTGCCAGCAGTGAAGTAGGGGAAGAGACCCAGTACTTC